The 15 T cell receptor beta chains presented below share a single source sample, sequenced in a study of blood T cells in healthy people across ages. Together with a sample-barcoded 5' primer, a J-beta primer mix was included in a second PCR lasting about 6 to 12 cycles. TCRdb ran MiXCR on the 5' RACE reads and lists one entry per CDR3 protein. Seen here are some 730,000 distinct CDR3 sequences, 20% to 25% observed once, and the top ten hold around 22%. Sample: blood. The receptors stem from a man in his 70s in good health.

This clonotype was observed a handful of times. This chain uses TRBV6-1 with TRBJ1-4; D is uncertain. Trimming removed 3 bases from V and 5 bases from J, with 25 bases in between. Germline CDR1 MNHNS, CDR2 SASEGT. The CDR3 runs to 19 residues. The CDR3 reads CASSDDRNPIHAHNEKLFF. The CDR3 nucleotides read TGTGCCAGCAGTGATGATCGGAACCCCATACATGCACACAATGAAAAACTGTTTTTT.

V gene TRBV29-1 combines with J gene TRBJ1-1, with 10 bases matching TRBD1. From germline, CDR1 is SQVTM and CDR2 ANQGSEA. V shed 6 bases and J 5 bases; nucleotides not matched to a gene: 12. The CDR3 sequence is 15 residues long. This chain's CDR3 is CSVLRQGAQETEAFF. The CDR3 bases are TGCAGCGTCCTTAGACAGGGGGCCCAGGAGACTGAAGCTTTCTTT.

This clonotype was observed once. Since a much larger clone is just one base distant, this may be a read error. The rearrangement uses TRBV6-1 and TRBJ2-7; D not certain. The V end was cut by 2 bases, the J end by 0 bases, with 5 bases between. Germline V lookup: CDR1 MNHNS, CDR2 SASEGT. The CDR3 spans 13 residues. CDR3 sequence: CASSEQRSYEQYF. Here the CDR3 DNA reads TGTGCCAGCAGTGAACAGCGCTCCTACGAGCAGTACTTC.

The CDR3 DNA reads TGTGCCAGCAGTTCCCCCGGCTATGAGCAGTTCTTC. Residues: CASSSPGYEQFF. The rearrangement uses TRBV12-3 or TRBV12-4 and TRBJ2-1; D uncertain. V lost 4 bases, J lost 8 bases, and 9 bases lay in between. This CDR3 comprises 12 residues.

On this clonotype: One end of the junction does not line up with germline, which may come from a read error. The rearrangement joins TRBV6-5 to TRBJ1-2; 7 positions agree with TRBD1. The CDR3 totals 15 residues. Looked up from germline, CDR1 is MNHEY and CDR2 is SVGAGI. The chain's CDR3 is CAGSYSAQGTVGHTF. The CDR3 DNA follows: TGTGCCGGCAGTTACTCAGCACAGGGGACGGTCGGCCACACCTTC.

CDR3 residues: CASTDRGLAGGPSDTQYF. CDR3 nucleotides: TGTGCCAGCACCGACCGTGGACTAGCGGGAGGGCCCTCAGATACGCAGTATTTT. This sequence joins TRBV6-4 and TRBJ2-3; 15 bases match TRBD2. Germline CDR1 and CDR2: MRHNA and SNTAGT. The CDR3 spans 18 residues. V trimming: 7 bases; J trimming: 4 bases; junction bases outside the gene matches: 12.

The chain's CDR3 is CASSQEVDSHYGYTF. The CDR3 DNA reads as TGCGCCAGCAGCCAAGAAGTGGACAGCCACTATGGCTACACCTTC. J is TRBJ1-2 and V is TRBV4-3, with D perhaps matching TRBD1 (6 bases). Trimming took off 0 bases at V and 3 bases at J, with 11 bases between the two ends. The CDR3 sequence is 15 residues long. Germline V gene data show CDR1 as LGHNA and CDR2 as YSLEER.

The sample holds a few counts of this clonotype. In DNA form, the CDR3 reads TGCAGTGCGCCGGACCTCGAGTTGGGTTACGAGCAGTACTTC. Protein sequence: CSAPDLELGYEQYF. J is TRBJ2-7 and V is TRBV20-1; D not certain. Germline V gene data show CDR1 as DFQATT and CDR2 as SNEGSKA (reference sequence). This CDR3 has 14 amino acids. V was clipped by 6 bases and J by 4 bases, with 19 bases between them.

Turning to this clonotype: The germline gene is not matched at one end of the junction; a read error may be the cause. The CDR3 DNA reads as TGTGCCAGCAGCCACCGGGGGGTCGGCACAGGTACGCAGTATTTT. It translates to CASSHRGVGTGTQYF. The V and J genes are TRBV3-1 and TRBJ2-3, with TRBD2 matching over 7 bases. From germline, CDR1 is LGHDT and CDR2 YNNKEL (reference sequence). The CDR3 consists of 15 residues.

This clonotype has at least ten counts. The chain links TRBV12-3 or TRBV12-4 to TRBJ1-4, with 7 bases that match TRBD1. V trimming: 6 bases; J trimming: 5 bases; junction bases outside the gene matches: 6. The CDR3 is 14 residues long. DNA of the CDR3: TGTGCCAGCAGACAGGGGCCCCAGAATGAAAAACTGTTTTTT. This translates into CASRQGPQNEKLFF.

A few counts support this clonotype. The germline gene is not matched at one end of the junction; a read error may be the cause. V gene TRBV12-3 or TRBV12-4 combines with J gene TRBJ2-3; D call uncertain. The CDR3 spans 11 residues. The CDR3 is CTSSPRDTQYF. The CDR3 DNA reads TGTACCAGCAGTCCTAGGGATACGCAGTATTTT.

This clonotype was detected only a few times. The J gene is TRBJ1-2, the V gene TRBV20-1, with TRBD1 as a possible D gene (5 bases). The germline CDR1 and CDR2 sequences are DFQATT and SNEGSKA (reference sequence). The CDR3 sequence is 14 residues long. V lost 3 bases and J 2 bases, leaving 13 bases between the germline ends. As DNA, the CDR3 is TGCAGTGCTAGTCATCACCGGGGGAACTATGGCTACACCTTC. This encodes CSASHHRGNYGYTF.

The chain couples TRBV7-2 to TRBJ2-5, with 9 bases identical to TRBD2. Trimming removed 2 bases from V and 10 bases from J; junction bases left unmatched: 14. The CDR3 covers 16 residues. The germline V gene has CDR1 SGHTA and CDR2 FQGNSA. CDR3 DNA: TGTGCCAGCAGCTTATCGGGGCTAGCGGGGCCATTAGGCCAGTACTTC. Protein sequence: CASSLSGLAGPLGQYF.

The chain links TRBV15 to TRBJ1-6; maybe TRBD1 (5 bases). Germline V gene sequence: CDR1 LNHNV, CDR2 YYDKDF (reference sequence). Between the trimmed V and J ends, which lost 5 bases and 7 bases, there was a span of 9 bases. The CDR3 sequence is 13 residues long. CDR3 in amino acids: CATSPGRNSPLHF. As DNA, the CDR3 is TGTGCCACCAGCCCAGGGCGAAATTCACCCCTCCACTTT.

The chain employs TRBV12-3 or TRBV12-4 and TRBJ1-5; 9 bases align to TRBD1. V trimming: 6 bases; J trimming: 7 bases; junction bases outside the gene matches: 13. This CDR3 is 16 amino acids long. The DNA of the CDR3 is TGTGCCAGCAGAAGCCCCGGTGGGACAGGGAACCAGCCCCAGCATTTT. Protein product: CASRSPGGTGNQPQHF.